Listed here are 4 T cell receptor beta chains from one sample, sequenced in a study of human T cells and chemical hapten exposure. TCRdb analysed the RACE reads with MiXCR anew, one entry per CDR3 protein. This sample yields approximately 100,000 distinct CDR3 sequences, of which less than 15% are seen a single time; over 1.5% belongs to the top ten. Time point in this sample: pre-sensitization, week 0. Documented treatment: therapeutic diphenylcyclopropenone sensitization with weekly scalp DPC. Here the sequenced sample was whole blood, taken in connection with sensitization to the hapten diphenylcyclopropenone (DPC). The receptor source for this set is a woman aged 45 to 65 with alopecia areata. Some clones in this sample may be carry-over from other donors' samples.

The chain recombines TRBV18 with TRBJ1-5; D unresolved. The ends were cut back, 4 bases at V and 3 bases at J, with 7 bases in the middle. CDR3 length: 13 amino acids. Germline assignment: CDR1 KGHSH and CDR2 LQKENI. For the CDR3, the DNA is TGTGCCAGCTCACAGGGCTACAATCAGCCCCAGCATTTT. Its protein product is CASSQGYNQPQHF.

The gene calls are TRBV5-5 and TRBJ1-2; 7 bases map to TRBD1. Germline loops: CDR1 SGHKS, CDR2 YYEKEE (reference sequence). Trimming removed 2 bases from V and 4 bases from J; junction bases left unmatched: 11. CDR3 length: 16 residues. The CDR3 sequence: CASSFLERGLSYGYTF. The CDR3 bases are TGTGCCAGCAGCTTTCTGGAGAGGGGGCTTAGCTATGGCTACACCTTC.

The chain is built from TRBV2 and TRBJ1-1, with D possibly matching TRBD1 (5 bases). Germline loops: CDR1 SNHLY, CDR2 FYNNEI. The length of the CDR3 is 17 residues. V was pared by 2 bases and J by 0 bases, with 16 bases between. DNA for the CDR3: TGTGCCAGCAGTGAACTTAGAGCAGGGCAGCTGAACACTGAAGCTTTCTTT. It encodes CASSELRAGQLNTEAFF. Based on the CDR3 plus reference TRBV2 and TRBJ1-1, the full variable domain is EPEVTQTPSHQVTQMGQEVILRCVPISNHLYFYWYRQILGQKVEFLVSFYNNEISEKSEIFDDQFSVERPDGSNFTLKIRSTKLEDSAMYFCASSELRAGQLNTEAFFGQGTRLTVV.

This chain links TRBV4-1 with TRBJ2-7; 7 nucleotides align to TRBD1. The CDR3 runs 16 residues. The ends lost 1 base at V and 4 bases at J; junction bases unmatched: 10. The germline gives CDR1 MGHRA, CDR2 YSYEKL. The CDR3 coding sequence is TGCGCCAGCAGCCAAGCCTCGGGACAGAGATTTTACGAGCAGTACTTC. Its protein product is CASSQASGQRFYEQYF.